Presented here are 19 T cell receptor beta chains from one specimen sequenced in a study of blood T cell repertoires in COVID-19. The data were produced by immunoSEQ multiplex PCR, yet TCRdb's version contains in-frame clones alone and is incomplete. The table lists 70,000 to 80,000 clones, 75% to 90% of them singletons. The sequencing sample was made of peripheral blood. Receptors originate from a woman over 75 with active or convalescent COVID-19.

This clone showed up just once. CDR3 nucleotides: TGTGCCAGCAGTTACGGGGACAGAGACAATGAGCAGTTCTTC. As protein: CASSYGDRDNEQFF. This rearrangement joins TRBV6-5 to TRBJ2-1, with 7 bases identical to TRBD1. J lost 5 bases, V lost 2 bases, and 3 bases had no gene match. The CDR3 has 14 amino acids. Germline V gives CDR1 MNHEY, CDR2 SVGAGI.

This sequence joins TRBV21-1 and TRBJ2-5; the table calls TRBD2, which could not be checked here. TRBV21-1 is a pseudogene segment. CDR3 length equals 16 residues. In DNA form, the CDR3 reads TGTGCCAGCAGCAAACCACTAGCGGGTTACCAAGAGACCCAGTACTTC. Encoded protein: CASSKPLAGYQETQYF.

The gene calls are TRBV6-5 and TRBJ1-6; the match to TRBD1 covers 10 bases. The V gene end was trimmed by 2 bases and the J gene end by 7 bases; junction bases not matched to a gene: 5. The CDR3 runs to 16 residues. CDR1 MNHEY and CDR2 SVGAGI come from the germline V gene. In nucleotides, the CDR3 is TGTGCCAGCAGTTACATTCTGGGACAGGGGAATTCACCCCTCCACTTT. This translates into CASSYILGQGNSPLHF.

The genes are TRBV19 and TRBJ1-4; 7 bases line up with TRBD1. CDR1 is LNHDA and CDR2 is SQIVND in the germline V gene (reference sequence). The V segment lost 7 bases and the J segment 10 bases; nucleotides outside the gene matches: 15. The CDR3 is 15 amino acids. CDR3 in DNA: TGTGCCAGTACCGAAGGGGGCAGGGGAAACGTAAAACTGTTTTTT. Its protein is CASTEGGRGNVKLFF.

The chain couples TRBV3-1 (or the pseudogene TRBV3-2) to TRBJ2-7; 9 nucleotides line up with TRBD1. CDR1 is LGHDT, CDR2 YNNKEL, per germline (reference sequence). CDR3 length equals 13 residues. With 4 bases clipped from V and 3 bases from J, the junction kept 1 base outside the gene matches. The CDR3 region is CASSPGQGYEQYF. CDR3 DNA: TGTGCCAGCAGCCCGGGACAGGGCTACGAGCAGTACTTC.

The chain has TRBV5-4 and TRBJ1-1; D is unresolved. The germline V gene encodes CDR1 SGHNT and CDR2 YYREEE (reference sequence). Trimming took 2 bases from V and 2 from J, leaving 7 bases between them. This CDR3 comprises 13 residues. The CDR3 DNA is TGTGCCAGCAGCTTCCAGGAAAACACTGAAGCTTTCTTT. Amino acid sequence: CASSFQENTEAFF. The complete variable domain, with remaining parts taken from reference TRBV5-4 and TRBJ1-1, reads ETGVTQSPTHLIKTRGQQVTLRCSSQSGHNTVSWYQQALGQGPQFIFQYYREEENGRGNFPPRFSGLQFPNYSSELNVNALELDDSALYLCASSFQENTEAFFGQGTRLTVV.

This chain links TRBV18 with TRBJ2-1; D ambiguous. Germline values: CDR1 KGHSH, CDR2 LQKENI. There are 13 residues in the CDR3. V was trimmed by 1 base and J by 2 bases, leaving 3 bases between them. The CDR3 reads CASSPLAYNEQFF. CDR3 sequence (DNA): TGTGCCAGCTCACCACTCGCCTACAATGAGCAGTTCTTC. The full variable domain, in which reference TRBV18 and TRBJ2-1 provide the parts outside the CDR3, is NAGVMQNPRHLVRRRGQEARLRCSPMKGHSHVYWYRQLPEEGLKFMVYLQKENIIDESGMPKERFSAEFPKEGPSILRIQQVVRGDSAAYFCASSPLAYNEQFFGPGTRLTVL.

V gene TRBV29-1 combines with J gene TRBJ2-2; 7 bases line up with TRBD1. Per germline, CDR1 SQVTM and CDR2 ANQGSEA. The trim removed 4 bases at V and 6 bases at J, leaving 5 bases unmatched. This CDR3 has 13 amino acids. CDR3 in DNA: TGCAGCGTTGGACAGGGAGCGGCCGGGGAGCTGTTTTTT. Translation: CSVGQGAAGELFF.

The rearrangement joins TRBV19 to TRBJ1-1; D is undetermined. CDR1 and CDR2 from the germline V gene are LNHDA and SQIVND (reference sequence). Trimming left V 5 bases short and J 1 base short, with 20 bases between. The CDR3 spans 17 residues. CDR3 residues: CASSPTHSGIRNTEAFF. In nucleotides, the CDR3 is TGTGCCAGTAGTCCCACCCATAGCGGGATTAGGAACACTGAAGCTTTCTTT.

The J gene is TRBJ2-3, the V gene TRBV6-2 or TRBV6-3; TRBD2 agrees at 7 bases. Trimming cost V 3 bases and J 9 bases; bases outside gene matches: 15. This CDR3 region has 16 residues. In germline, CDR1 is MNHEY, CDR2 SVGEGT. The CDR3 bases are TGTGCCAGCAGTTATAGGTACGGGGACTACGAACCGACGCAGTATTTT. Encoded protein: CASSYRYGDYEPTQYF.

This rearrangement joins TRBV25-1 to TRBJ1-6; TRBD1 matches 8 bases. The CDR3 loop spans 15 amino acids. V gave up 4 bases and J gave up 11 bases; unmatched junction bases: 10. Per germline, CDR1 MGHDK and CDR2 SYGVNS. Here the CDR3 DNA reads TGTGCCAGCAGTGCACCGGGACAGGAGACACCACCCCTCCACTTT. Its protein is CASSAPGQETPPLHF.

The J gene is TRBJ1-1, the V gene TRBV7-2, with no clear D. CDR1 is SGHTA, CDR2 FQGNSA, per germline. Trimming shortened V by 5 bases and J by 1 base, and 11 bases separated the two germline ends. CDR3 length equals 14 residues. The CDR3 loop is CASSPGVENTEAFF. The CDR3 DNA follows: TGTGCCAGCAGCCCCGGTGTCGAGAACACTGAAGCTTTCTTT. The variable domain in full, completed from reference TRBV7-2 and TRBJ1-1, reads GAGVSQSPSNKVTEKGKDVELRCDPISGHTALYWYRQSLGQGLEFLIYFQGNSAPDKSGLPSDRFSAERTGGSVSTLTIQRTQQEDSAVYLCASSPGVENTEAFFGQGTRLTVV.

V gene TRBV21-1 combines with J gene TRBJ2-7; the D segment call TRBD2 is taken from the table without a DNA check. TRBV21-1 is a listed pseudogene. The CDR3 has 17 amino acids. CDR3 DNA: TGCGCCCGCCGCGGGGGCGGGACGGGGGGGCGCACGAACGAGCAGTACTTC. Translated, it gives CARRGGGTGGRTNEQYF.

The V call is TRBV10-3, the J call TRBJ1-2; D may be TRBD1 (5 bases). The CDR3 extends over 13 amino acids. Germline CDR1 is ENHRY and CDR2 is SYGVKD. Between the trimmed V and J ends, which lost 3 bases and 8 bases, there was a span of 13 bases. CDR3 sequence (DNA): TGTGCCATCAGTGACTTACAGGCAGAGGGCTACACCTTC. Translating it yields CAISDLQAEGYTF.

The table lists this clone with a count of one. The rearrangement joins TRBV5-4 to TRBJ1-1; no definite D call. The CDR3 extends over 15 amino acids. Germline CDR1 SGHNT, CDR2 YYREEE (reference sequence). V dropped 4 bases and J dropped 0 bases, with 13 bases sitting between them. The CDR3 DNA follows: TGTGCCAGCAGCGCTCTAAGAGGGTTGAACACTGAAGCTTTCTTT. It codes for CASSALRGLNTEAFF.

The chain is built from TRBV7-2 and TRBJ2-1, with D maybe TRBD1 (6 bases). This CDR3 is built from 16 residues. Trimming cost V 4 bases and J 0 bases, with 13 bases left between them. CDR1 and CDR2 from the germline V gene are SGHTA and FQGNSA. The CDR3 nucleotides are TGTGCCAGCAGCTCTCGCACAGGGCACTCCTACAATGAGCAGTTCTTC. Translating gives CASSSRTGHSYNEQFF.

This clone appeared a few times. The chain links TRBV30 to TRBJ1-2; D remains ambiguous. The germline gives CDR1 GTSNPN, CDR2 SVGIG (reference sequence). V was cut by 3 bases and J by 0 bases, with 11 bases left in between. The length of the CDR3 is 14 residues. The CDR3: CAWSLASANYGYTF. CDR3 bases: TGTGCCTGGAGCCTAGCGTCAGCTAACTATGGCTACACCTTC. Drawing the rest from reference TRBV30 and TRBJ1-2, the complete variable domain is SQTIHQWPATLVQPVGSPLSLECTVEGTSNPNLYWYRQAAGRGLQLLFYSVGIGQISSEVPQNLSASRPQDRQFILSSKKLLLSDSGFYLCAWSLASANYGYTFGSGTRLTVV.

The V and J genes are TRBV7-2 and TRBJ2-7; TRBD2 aligns across 12 bases. CDR1 and CDR2 (germline): SGHTA, FQGNSA. CDR3 length: 16 residues. V shed 3 bases and J 6 bases; nucleotides not matched to a gene: 9. The CDR3 reads CASSFPLAGGLGEQYF. In DNA form, the CDR3 reads TGTGCCAGCAGCTTTCCCCTAGCGGGGGGGCTTGGCGAGCAGTACTTC.

The CDR3 loop is CASSPGGVNTEAFF. The DNA for the CDR3 is TGTGCCAGCAGCCCGGGGGGGGTTAACACTGAAGCTTTCTTT. The rearrangement uses TRBV11-3 and TRBJ1-1; D is perhaps TRBD1 (5 bases). This CDR3 comprises 14 residues. Germline assignment: CDR1 SGHNT and CDR2 YENEEA. Trimming removed 5 bases from V and 2 bases from J, with 12 bases in between.